The clone carrying this TCR beta chain was seen a single time. As yet, its antigen is unknown. The data were taken from a study of T cell responses to AZD1222 COVID-19 vaccine. Overall study: Researchers grouped second doses given at about 4 or about 12 weeks into one pool. Regarding the study as a whole: Most donors were white British, females outnumbered males, and clonal diversity was possibly underestimated. Spike was spanned by vaccine-associated CD4 TCRs, with dominance at 160-218 and 743-854.

Profiled with immunoSEQ multiplex PCR; TCRdb holds only in-frame clones, not every one. Of roughly 70,000 clones listed, roughly 85% are singletons. This CDR3 spans 14 amino acids. CDR1 is LGHDT and CDR2 is YNNKEL in the germline V gene (reference sequence). J gave up 9 bases and V 5 bases, and 8 bases lay outside the gene matches. Sequenced here: peripheral blood, sampled on day 0 of AZD1222 vaccination. The source is an adult in good health. This chain joins TRBV3-1 (or the pseudogene TRBV3-2) and TRBJ2-1; TRBD1 aligns across 9 bases. Here the CDR3 reads CASSSRDRELEQFF. DNA for the CDR3: TGTGCCAGCAGCTCCCGGGACAGGGAGCTTGAGCAGTTCTTC.